Presented here are 14 T cell receptor beta chains from one specimen sequenced in a study of blood T cells in healthy people across ages. Together with a sample-barcoded 5' primer, a J-beta primer mix was included in a second PCR lasting roughly 6 to 12 cycles. TCRdb re-called the 5' RACE reads through MiXCR, storing one row per CDR3 protein. Among hundreds of thousands of distinct CDR3 sequences, around 32% were seen once, and the ten largest hold 15%. Sequencing input: blood. The receptors derive from a woman of 80 years or more in good health.

Only a few counts were recorded for this clonotype. The chain links TRBV27 to TRBJ1-6, with 10 bases identical to TRBD1. Germline CDR1 is MNHEY and CDR2 is SMNVEV (reference sequence). The CDR3 extends over 17 amino acids. Trimming cost V 3 bases and J 0 bases; bases outside gene matches: 2. In DNA form, the CDR3 reads TGTGCCAGCAGTTTGAGGACAGGGGGCTCCTATAATTCACCCCTCCACTTT. This sequence encodes CASSLRTGGSYNSPLHF.

The J gene is TRBJ1-2, the V gene TRBV20-1, with 10 bases fitting TRBD1. This CDR3 contains 17 residues. In germline, CDR1 is DFQATT, CDR2 SNEGSKA (reference sequence). V trimming: 3 bases; J trimming: 2 bases; junction bases outside the gene matches: 12. CDR3 amino acids: CSARNPGQGLANYGYTF. Written as DNA, the CDR3 is TGCAGTGCTAGGAACCCGGGACAGGGGCTAGCCAACTATGGCTACACCTTC.

Turning to this clonotype: A junction boundary mismatches the germline segment, possibly from a read error. This chain joins TRBV20-1 and TRBJ2-2; possibly TRBD2 for D (6 bases). This CDR3 region has 12 residues. Germline V CDR1 and CDR2: DFQATT, SNEGSKA (reference sequence). The CDR3 loop reads CSASEEWGEPFF. The CDR3 nucleotides read TGCAGTGCCTCTGAAGAATGGGGGGAGCCGTTTTTT.

The sample holds many counts of this clonotype. A read error may be the cause here, since a much bigger clone is one base away. The rearrangement uses TRBV7-2 and TRBJ2-7; the D gene could be TRBD1 or TRBD2 (6 bases each). The ends were cut back, 0 bases at V and 3 bases at J, with 12 bases in the middle. This CDR3 has 15 residues. Germline V gene lookup returns CDR1 SGHTA and CDR2 FQGNSA. This CDR3 reads CASSLARGPSYEQYF. The DNA for the CDR3 is TGTGCCAGCAGCTTAGCACGGGGGCCGAGCTACGAGCAGTACTTC.

This clonotype was counted ten times or more. V is TRBV5-5 and J is TRBJ1-2, with a weak D call TRBD1 (5 bases). This CDR3 comprises 13 residues. V lost 2 bases and J 7 bases, leaving 12 bases between the germline ends. From germline, CDR1 is SGHKS and CDR2 YYEKEE (reference sequence). The CDR3 loop reads CASSFGGARGYTF. DNA of the CDR3: TGTGCCAGCAGCTTTGGAGGGGCGCGTGGCTACACCTTC.

This clonotype was detected only a few times. This chain uses TRBV27 with TRBJ1-1, with D possibly matching TRBD1 (5 bases). The V end was cut by 10 bases, the J end by 5 bases, with 20 bases between. The CDR3 is made up of 14 amino acids. Germline V gives CDR1 MNHEY, CDR2 SMNVEV (reference sequence). The CDR3 region is CAKKKGSEETEAFF. CDR3 bases: TGTGCCAAAAAAAAGGGGAGCGAGGAAACTGAAGCTTTCTTT.

This clonotype was counted at least ten times. The chain employs TRBV9 and TRBJ2-3; D may correspond to TRBD1 or TRBD2 (5 bases each). V was trimmed by 0 bases and J by 2 bases, leaving 10 bases between them. Germline-derived CDR1 and CDR2 are SGDLS and YYNGEE. The CDR3 contains 15 residues. CDR3 sequence reads: CASSVAGTDTDTQYF. CDR3 in DNA: TGTGCCAGCAGCGTAGCGGGGACGGACACAGATACGCAGTATTTT.

Many counts were recorded for this clonotype. The rearrangement joins TRBV7-2 to TRBJ2-5; maybe TRBD1 (6 bases). CDR1 SGHTA and CDR2 FQGNSA come from the germline V gene. Trimming removed 3 bases at V and 6 bases at J, with 23 bases between. The CDR3 runs to 17 residues. The CDR3 loop is CASSLQIAGAQGKTQYF. The CDR3 region has the DNA TGTGCCAGCAGCTTGCAAATCGCGGGCGCACAGGGAAAGACCCAGTACTTC. The full variable domain, completed using reference TRBV7-2 and TRBJ2-5, is GAGVSQSPSNKVTEKGKDVELRCDPISGHTALYWYRQSLGQGLEFLIYFQGNSAPDKSGLPSDRFSAERTGGSVSTLTIQRTQQEDSAVYLCASSLQIAGAQGKTQYFGPGTRLLVL.

This clonotype was seen ten or more times. One end of the junction is discordant with germline, which a read error may explain. V gene TRBV6-5 combines with J gene TRBJ2-1; 8 nucleotides match TRBD2. Germline values: CDR1 MNHEY, CDR2 SVGAGI. This CDR3 has 14 residues. The CDR3 protein is CASSYSRGGLEQFF. Written as DNA, the CDR3 is TGTGCCAGCAGCTACTCCCGGGGGGGCCTGGAGCAGTTCTTC.

This clonotype was counted many times. V and J are TRBV4-2 and TRBJ2-7; 16 positions match TRBD2. The junction had 6 bases not matched to a gene; V was cut back by 1 base and J by 3 bases. Per the germline V gene, CDR1 is LGHNA and CDR2 is YNFKEQ. CDR3 size: 18 residues. The CDR3 coding sequence is TGTGCCAGCAGCCAAGCGGGACTAGCGGGGGGGCCTGGCTACGAGCAGTACTTC. Amino acid sequence: CASSQAGLAGGPGYEQYF.

This clonotype came up once. The chain employs TRBV4-2 and TRBJ1-1, with 8 bases fitting TRBD1. V shed 4 bases and J 6 bases; nucleotides not matched to a gene: 10. The CDR3 is 15 residues long. The germline V gene has CDR1 LGHNA and CDR2 YNFKEQ. The CDR3 sequence is CASSPGTGSYAEAFF. The CDR3 nucleotides are TGTGCCAGCAGCCCAGGGACAGGAAGTTACGCTGAAGCTTTCTTT.

Comments on this clonotype: One base away lies a much larger clone, so this may be a sequencing read error. V is TRBV4-2 and J is TRBJ2-7, with D possibly TRBD2 on 5 matching bases. The germline V gene has CDR1 LGHNA and CDR2 YNFKEQ. Trimming took off 2 bases at V and 7 bases at J, with 18 bases between the two ends. CDR3 length: 15 residues. The DNA of the CDR3 is TGTGCCAGCAGCCAACCCGGGGAAGGAGATAATGAGCAGTACTTC. It translates to CASSQPGEGDNEQYF.

This chain uses TRBV20-1 with TRBJ1-6; 8 bases map to TRBD1. This CDR3 is built from 14 residues. With V trimmed by 6 bases and J by 10 bases, 11 bases remained unmatched. The germline V gene has CDR1 DFQATT and CDR2 SNEGSKA (reference sequence). The CDR3 is CSASGQGERSPLHF. DNA of the CDR3: TGCAGTGCGAGCGGACAGGGAGAGAGGTCACCCCTCCACTTT.

This clonotype was picked up a small number of times. This chain uses TRBV5-1 with TRBJ1-6; 9 bases align to TRBD1. Germline V lookup: CDR1 SGHRS, CDR2 YFSETQ. The CDR3 spans 15 residues. With 6 bases clipped from V and 4 bases from J, the junction kept 5 bases outside the gene matches. Here the CDR3 reads CASTTGGNYNSPLHF. The CDR3 DNA sequence: TGCGCCAGCACGACAGGGGGAAATTATAATTCACCCCTCCACTTT. The full variable domain, rest sourced from reference TRBV5-1 and TRBJ1-6, is KAGVTQTPRYLIKTRGQQVTLSCSPISGHRSVSWYQQTPGQGLQFLFEYFSETQRNKGNFPGRFSGRQFSNSRSEMNVSTLELGDSALYLCASTTGGNYNSPLHFGNGTRLTVT.